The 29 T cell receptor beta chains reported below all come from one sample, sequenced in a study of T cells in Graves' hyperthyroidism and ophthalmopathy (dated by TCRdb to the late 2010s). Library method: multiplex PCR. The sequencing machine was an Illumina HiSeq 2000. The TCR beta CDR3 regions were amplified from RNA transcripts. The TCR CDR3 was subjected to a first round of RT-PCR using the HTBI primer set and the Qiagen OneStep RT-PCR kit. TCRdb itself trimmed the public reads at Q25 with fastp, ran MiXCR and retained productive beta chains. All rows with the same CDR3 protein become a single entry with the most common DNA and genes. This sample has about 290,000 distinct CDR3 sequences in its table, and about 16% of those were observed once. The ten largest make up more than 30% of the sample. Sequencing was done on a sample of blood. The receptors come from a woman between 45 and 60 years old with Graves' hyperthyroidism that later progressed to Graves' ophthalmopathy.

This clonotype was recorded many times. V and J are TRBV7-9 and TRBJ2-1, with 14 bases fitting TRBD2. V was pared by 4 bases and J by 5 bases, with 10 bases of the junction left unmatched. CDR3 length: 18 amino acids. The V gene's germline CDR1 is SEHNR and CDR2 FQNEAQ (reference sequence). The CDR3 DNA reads TGTGCCAGCAGCTCGGGACTAGCGGGAGTACGTGTTAACAATGAGCAGTTCTTC. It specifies CASSSGLAGVRVNNEQFF.

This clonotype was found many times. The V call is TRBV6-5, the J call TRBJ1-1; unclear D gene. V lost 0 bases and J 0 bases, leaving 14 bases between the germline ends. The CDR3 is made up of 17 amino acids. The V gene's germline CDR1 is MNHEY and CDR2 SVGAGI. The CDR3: CASSYSSREELNTEAFF. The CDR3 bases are TGTGCCAGCAGTTACTCAAGCCGCGAGGAATTGAACACTGAAGCTTTCTTT.

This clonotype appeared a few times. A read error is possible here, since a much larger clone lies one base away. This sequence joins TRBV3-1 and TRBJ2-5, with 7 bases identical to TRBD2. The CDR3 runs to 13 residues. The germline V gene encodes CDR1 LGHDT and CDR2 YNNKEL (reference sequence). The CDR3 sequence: CASSQREQEAQYF. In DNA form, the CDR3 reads TGTGCCAGCAGCCAGCGGGAGCAAGAGGCCCAGTACTTC.

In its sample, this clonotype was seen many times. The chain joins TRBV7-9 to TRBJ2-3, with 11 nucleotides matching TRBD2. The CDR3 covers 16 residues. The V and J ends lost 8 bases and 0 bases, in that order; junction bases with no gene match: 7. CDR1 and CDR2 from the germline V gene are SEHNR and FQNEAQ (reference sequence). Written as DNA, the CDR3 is TGTGCCAGCGGCTCTAGACTAGCGGGGAGCACAGATACGCAGTATTTT. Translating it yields CASGSRLAGSTDTQYF.

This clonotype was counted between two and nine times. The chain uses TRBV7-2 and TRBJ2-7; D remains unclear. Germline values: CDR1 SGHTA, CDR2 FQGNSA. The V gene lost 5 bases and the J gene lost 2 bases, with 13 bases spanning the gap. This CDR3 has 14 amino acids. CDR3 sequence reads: CASSGLGLPYEQYF. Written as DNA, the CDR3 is TGTGCCAGCAGCGGGCTTGGGCTTCCCTACGAGCAGTACTTC.

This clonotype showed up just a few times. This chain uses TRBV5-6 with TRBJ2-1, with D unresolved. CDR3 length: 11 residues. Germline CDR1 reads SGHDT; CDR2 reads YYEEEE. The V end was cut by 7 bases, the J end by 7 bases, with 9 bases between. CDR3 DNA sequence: TGTGCCAGCGGCGTTTCTAATGAGCAGTTCTTC. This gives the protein CASGVSNEQFF.

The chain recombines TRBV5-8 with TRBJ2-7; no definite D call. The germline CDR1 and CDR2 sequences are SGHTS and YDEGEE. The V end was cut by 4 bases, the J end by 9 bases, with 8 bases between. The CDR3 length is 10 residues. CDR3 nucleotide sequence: TGTGCCAGCAGCCGGCTCGGGCAGTACTTC. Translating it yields CASSRLGQYF. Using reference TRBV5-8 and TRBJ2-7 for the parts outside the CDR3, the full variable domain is EAGVTQSPTHLIKTRGQQATLRCSPISGHTSVYWYQQALGLGLQFLLWYDEGEERNRGNFPPRFSGRQFPNYSSELNVNALELEDSALYLCASSRLGQYFGPGTRLTVT.

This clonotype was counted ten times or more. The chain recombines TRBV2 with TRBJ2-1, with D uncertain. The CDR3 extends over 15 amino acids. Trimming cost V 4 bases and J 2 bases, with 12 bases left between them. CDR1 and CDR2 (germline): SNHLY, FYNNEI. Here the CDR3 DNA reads TGTGCCAGCAGTGGCGGACGGTCAACCTACAATGAGCAGTTCTTC. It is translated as CASSGGRSTYNEQFF.

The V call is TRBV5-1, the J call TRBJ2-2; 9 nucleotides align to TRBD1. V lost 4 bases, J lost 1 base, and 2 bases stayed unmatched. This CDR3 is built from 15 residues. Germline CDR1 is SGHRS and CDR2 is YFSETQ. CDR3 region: CASSLTGGNTGELFF. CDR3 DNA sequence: TGCGCCAGCAGCCTGACAGGGGGGAACACCGGGGAGCTGTTTTTT.

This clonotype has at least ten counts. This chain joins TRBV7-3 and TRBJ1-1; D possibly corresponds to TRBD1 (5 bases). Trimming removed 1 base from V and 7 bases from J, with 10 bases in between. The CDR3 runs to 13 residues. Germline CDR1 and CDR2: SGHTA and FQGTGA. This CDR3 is CASSLNRGNEAFF. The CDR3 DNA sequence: TGTGCCAGCAGCTTAAATAGGGGTAATGAAGCTTTCTTT.

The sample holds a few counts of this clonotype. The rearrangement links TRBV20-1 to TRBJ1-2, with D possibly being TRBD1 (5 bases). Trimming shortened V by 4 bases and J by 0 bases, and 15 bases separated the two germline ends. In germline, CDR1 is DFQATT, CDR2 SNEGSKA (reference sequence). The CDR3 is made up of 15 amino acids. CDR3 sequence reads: CSATDSLVANYGYTF. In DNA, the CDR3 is TGCAGTGCTACAGACAGTCTAGTCGCTAACTATGGCTACACCTTC.

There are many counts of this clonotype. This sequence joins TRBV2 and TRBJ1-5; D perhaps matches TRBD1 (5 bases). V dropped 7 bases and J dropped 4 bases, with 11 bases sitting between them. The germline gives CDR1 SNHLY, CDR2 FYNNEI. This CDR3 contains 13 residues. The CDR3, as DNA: TGTGCCAGCACCTTAGAGGGGAATCAGCCCCAGCATTTT. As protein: CASTLEGNQPQHF.

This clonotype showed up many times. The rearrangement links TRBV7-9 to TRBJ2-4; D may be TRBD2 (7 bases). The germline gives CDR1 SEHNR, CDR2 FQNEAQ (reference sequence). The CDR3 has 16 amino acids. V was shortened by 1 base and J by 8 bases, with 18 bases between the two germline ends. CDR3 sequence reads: CASSLDPGEGVDIQYF. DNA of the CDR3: TGTGCCAGCAGCTTAGACCCAGGGGAGGGTGTTGACATTCAGTACTTC. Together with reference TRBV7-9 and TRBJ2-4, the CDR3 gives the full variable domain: DTGVSQNPRHKITKRGQNVTFRCDPISEHNRLYWYRQTLGQGPEFLTYFQNEAQLEKSRLLSDRFSAERPKGSFSTLEIQRTEQGDSAMYLCASSLDPGEGVDIQYFGAGTRLSVL.

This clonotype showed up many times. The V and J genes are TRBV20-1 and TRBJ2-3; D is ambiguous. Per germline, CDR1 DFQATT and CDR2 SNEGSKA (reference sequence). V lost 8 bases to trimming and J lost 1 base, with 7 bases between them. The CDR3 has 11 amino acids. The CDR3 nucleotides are TGCAGTCGAGTGCGCACAGATACGCAGTATTTT. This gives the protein CSRVRTDTQYF.

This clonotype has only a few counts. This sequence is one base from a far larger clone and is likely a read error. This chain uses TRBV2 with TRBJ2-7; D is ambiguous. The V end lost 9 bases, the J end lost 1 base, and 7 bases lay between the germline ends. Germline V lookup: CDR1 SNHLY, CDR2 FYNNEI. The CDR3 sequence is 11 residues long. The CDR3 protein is CASPRSYEQYF. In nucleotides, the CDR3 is TGTGCCAGTCCTAGGTCCTACGAGCAGTACTTC.

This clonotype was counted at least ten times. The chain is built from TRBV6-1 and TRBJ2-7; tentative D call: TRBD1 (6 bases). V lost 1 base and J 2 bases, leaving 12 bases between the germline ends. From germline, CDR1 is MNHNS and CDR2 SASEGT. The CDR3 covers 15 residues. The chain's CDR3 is CASSEGDRSTYEQYF. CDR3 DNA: TGTGCCAGCAGTGAAGGAGACAGGAGTACCTACGAGCAGTACTTC.

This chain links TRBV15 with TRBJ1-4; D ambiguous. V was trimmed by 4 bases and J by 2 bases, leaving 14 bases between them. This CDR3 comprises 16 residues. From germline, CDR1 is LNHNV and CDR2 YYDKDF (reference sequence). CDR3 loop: CATSTSELRTNEKLFF. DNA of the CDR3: TGTGCCACCAGCACCTCTGAGCTTCGCACTAATGAAAAACTGTTTTTT.

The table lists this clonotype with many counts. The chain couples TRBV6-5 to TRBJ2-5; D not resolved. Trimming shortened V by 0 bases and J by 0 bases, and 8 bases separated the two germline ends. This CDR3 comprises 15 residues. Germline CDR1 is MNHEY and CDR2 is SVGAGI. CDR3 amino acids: CASSYSGSYQETQYF. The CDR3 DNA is TGTGCCAGCAGTTACTCCGGCTCGTACCAAGAGACCCAGTACTTC.

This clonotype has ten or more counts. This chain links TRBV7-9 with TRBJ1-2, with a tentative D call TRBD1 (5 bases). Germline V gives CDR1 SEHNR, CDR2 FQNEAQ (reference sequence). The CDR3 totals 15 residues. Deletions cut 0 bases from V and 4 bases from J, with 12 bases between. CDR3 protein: CASSLATGASYGYTF. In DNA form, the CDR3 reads TGTGCCAGCAGCTTAGCGACCGGGGCATCCTATGGCTACACCTTC.

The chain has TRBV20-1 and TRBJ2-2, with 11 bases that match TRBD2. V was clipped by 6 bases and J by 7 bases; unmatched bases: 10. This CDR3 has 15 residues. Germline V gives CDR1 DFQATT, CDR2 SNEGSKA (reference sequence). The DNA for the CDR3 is TGCAGTGCGAAAGGGACTAGCGGAATCAGCGGGGAGCTGTTTTTT. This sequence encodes CSAKGTSGISGELFF.

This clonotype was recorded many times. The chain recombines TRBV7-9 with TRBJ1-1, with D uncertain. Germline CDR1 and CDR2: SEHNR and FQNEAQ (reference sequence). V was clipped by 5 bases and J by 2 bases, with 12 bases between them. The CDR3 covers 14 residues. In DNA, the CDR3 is TGTGCCAGCAGCCCCTTGAGTGGAAACACTGAAGCTTTCTTT. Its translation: CASSPLSGNTEAFF.

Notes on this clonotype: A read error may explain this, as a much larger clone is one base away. CDR3: CTSLFTDRHGYTF. The CDR3 nucleotides read TGTACCAGCCTATTCACAGACAGGCATGGCTACACCTTC. The chain joins TRBV2 to TRBJ1-2; weak D call: TRBD1 (6 bases). Germline V CDR1 and CDR2: SNHLY, FYNNEI. CDR3 size: 13 residues.

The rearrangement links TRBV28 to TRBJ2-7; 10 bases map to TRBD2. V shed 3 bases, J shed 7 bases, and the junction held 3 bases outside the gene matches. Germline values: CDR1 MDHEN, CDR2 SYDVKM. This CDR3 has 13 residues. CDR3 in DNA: TGTGCCAGCAGTTTTCTAGCGGGAGATGAGCAGTACTTC. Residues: CASSFLAGDEQYF.

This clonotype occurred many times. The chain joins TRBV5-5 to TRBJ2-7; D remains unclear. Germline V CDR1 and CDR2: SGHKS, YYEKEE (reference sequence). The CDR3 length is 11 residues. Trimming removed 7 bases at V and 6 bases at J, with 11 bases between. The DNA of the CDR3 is TGTGCCAGCCAGATCATGGGCGAGCAGTACTTC. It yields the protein CASQIMGEQYF. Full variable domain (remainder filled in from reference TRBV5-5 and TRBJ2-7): DAGVTQSPTHLIKTRGQQVTLRCSPISGHKSVSWYQQVLGQGPQFIFQYYEKEERGRGNFPDRFSARQFPNYSSELNVNALLLGDSALYLCASQIMGEQYFGPGTRLTVT.

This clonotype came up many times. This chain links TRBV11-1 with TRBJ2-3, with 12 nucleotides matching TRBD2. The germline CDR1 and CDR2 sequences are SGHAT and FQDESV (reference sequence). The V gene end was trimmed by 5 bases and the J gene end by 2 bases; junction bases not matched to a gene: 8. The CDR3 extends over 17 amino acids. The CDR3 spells CASSTDGTSGHTDTQYF. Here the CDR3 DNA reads TGTGCCAGCAGCACGGACGGGACTAGCGGGCACACAGATACGCAGTATTTT. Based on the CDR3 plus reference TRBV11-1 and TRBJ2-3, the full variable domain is EAEVAQSPRYKITEKSQAVAFWCDPISGHATLYWYRQILGQGPELLVQFQDESVVDDSQLPKDRFSAERLKGVDSTLKIQPAELGDSAMYLCASSTDGTSGHTDTQYFGPGTRLTVL.

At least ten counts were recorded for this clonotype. CDR3 DNA: TGCAGTGCTCCCGACAGGGCGAACACTGAAGCTTTCTTT. It codes for CSAPDRANTEAFF. This sequence joins TRBV20-1 and TRBJ1-1; 7 bases line up with TRBD1. With V trimmed by 5 bases and J by 1 base, 4 bases remained unmatched. The CDR3 has 13 amino acids. Per germline, CDR1 DFQATT and CDR2 SNEGSKA (reference sequence).

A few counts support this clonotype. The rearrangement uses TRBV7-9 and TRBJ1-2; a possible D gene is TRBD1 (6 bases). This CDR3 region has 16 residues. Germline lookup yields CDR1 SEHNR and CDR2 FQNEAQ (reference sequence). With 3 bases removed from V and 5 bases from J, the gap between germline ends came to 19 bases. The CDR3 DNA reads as TGTGCCAGCAGCTTCCTTGAGATAGGGGGAGGGTATGGCTACACCTTC. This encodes CASSFLEIGGGYGYTF.

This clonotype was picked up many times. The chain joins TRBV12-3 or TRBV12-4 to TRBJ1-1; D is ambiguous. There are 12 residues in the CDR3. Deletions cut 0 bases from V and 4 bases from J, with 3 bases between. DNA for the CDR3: TGTGCCAGCAGTTTAGCGCTCACTGAAGCTTTCTTT. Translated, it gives CASSLALTEAFF.

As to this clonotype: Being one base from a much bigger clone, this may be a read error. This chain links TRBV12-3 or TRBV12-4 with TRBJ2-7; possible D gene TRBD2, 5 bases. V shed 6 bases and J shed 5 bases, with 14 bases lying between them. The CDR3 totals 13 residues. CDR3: CASSLTSTHEQYF. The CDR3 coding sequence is TGTGCCAGCAGCCTAACTAGTACCCACGAGCAGTACTTC.